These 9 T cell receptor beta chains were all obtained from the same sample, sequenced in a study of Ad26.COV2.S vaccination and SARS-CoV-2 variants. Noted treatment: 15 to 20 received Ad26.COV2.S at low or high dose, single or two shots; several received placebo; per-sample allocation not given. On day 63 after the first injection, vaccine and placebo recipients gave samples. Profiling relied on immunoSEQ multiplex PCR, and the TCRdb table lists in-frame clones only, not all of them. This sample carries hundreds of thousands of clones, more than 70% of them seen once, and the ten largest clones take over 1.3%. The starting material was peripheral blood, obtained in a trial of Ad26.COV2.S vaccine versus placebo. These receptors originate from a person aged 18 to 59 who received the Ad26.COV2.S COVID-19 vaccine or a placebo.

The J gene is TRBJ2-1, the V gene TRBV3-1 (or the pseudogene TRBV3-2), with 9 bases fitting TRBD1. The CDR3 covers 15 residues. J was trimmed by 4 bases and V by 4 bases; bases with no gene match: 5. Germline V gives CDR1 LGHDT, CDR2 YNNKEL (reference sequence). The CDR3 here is CASSPRDRAYNEQFF. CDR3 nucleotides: TGTGCCAGCAGCCCCCGGGACAGGGCTTACAATGAGCAGTTCTTC.

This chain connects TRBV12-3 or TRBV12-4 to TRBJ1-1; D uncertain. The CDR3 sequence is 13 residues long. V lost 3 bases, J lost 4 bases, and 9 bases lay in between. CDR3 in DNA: TGTGCCAGCAGTTTTATGGGGAGCACTGAAGCTTTCTTT. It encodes CASSFMGSTEAFF.

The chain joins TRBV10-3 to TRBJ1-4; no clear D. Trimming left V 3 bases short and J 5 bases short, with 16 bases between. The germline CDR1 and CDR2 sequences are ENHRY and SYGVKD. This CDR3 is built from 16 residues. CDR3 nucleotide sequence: TGTGCCATCAGTGAAGGTCGGTGGCAGGTGAATGAAAAACTGTTTTTT. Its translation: CAISEGRWQVNEKLFF.

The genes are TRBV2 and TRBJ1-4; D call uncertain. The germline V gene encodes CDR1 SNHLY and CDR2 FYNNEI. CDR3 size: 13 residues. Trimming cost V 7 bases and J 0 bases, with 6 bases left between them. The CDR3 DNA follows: TGTGCCAGCACGGAGGCAACTAATGAAAAACTGTTTTTT. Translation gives CASTEATNEKLFF.

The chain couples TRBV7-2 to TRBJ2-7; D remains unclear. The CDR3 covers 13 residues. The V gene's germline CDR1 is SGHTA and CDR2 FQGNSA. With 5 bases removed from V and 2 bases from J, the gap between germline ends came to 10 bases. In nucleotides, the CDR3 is TGTGCCAGCAGCCCGTTCGCAACCTACGAGCAGTACTTC. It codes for CASSPFATYEQYF.

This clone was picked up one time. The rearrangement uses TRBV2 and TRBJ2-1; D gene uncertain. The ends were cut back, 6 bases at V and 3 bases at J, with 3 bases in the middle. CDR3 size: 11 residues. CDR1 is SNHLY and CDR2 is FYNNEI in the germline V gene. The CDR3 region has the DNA TGTGCCAGCAGCAACTACAATGAGCAGTTCTTC. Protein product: CASSNYNEQFF.

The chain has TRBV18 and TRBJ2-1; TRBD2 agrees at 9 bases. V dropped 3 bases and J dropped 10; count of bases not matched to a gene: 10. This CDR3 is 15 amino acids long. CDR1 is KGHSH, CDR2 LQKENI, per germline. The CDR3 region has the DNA TGTGCCAGCTCACCGGGGCTAGCGGGGAGTTGGGAGCAGTTCTTC. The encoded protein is CASSPGLAGSWEQFF.

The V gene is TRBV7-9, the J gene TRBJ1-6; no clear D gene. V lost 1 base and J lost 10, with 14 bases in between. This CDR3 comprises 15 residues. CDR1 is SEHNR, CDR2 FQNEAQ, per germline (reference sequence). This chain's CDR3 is CASSLEAGSGSPLHF. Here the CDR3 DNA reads TGTGCCAGCAGCTTAGAGGCTGGGAGCGGATCACCCCTCCACTTT.

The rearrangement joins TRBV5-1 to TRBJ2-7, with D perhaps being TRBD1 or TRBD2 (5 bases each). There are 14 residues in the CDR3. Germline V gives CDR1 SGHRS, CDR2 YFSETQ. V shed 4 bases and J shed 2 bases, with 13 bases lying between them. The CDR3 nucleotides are TGCGCCAGCAGCGTCCCCGGGGCAGCCTACGAGCAGTACTTC. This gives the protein CASSVPGAAYEQYF.